This T cell receptor (beta chain) was sequenced during a study of control samples from healthy donors and cancer patients. Here immunoSEQ multiplex PCR was the method, and the copy in TCRdb shows in-frame clones only, minus some. This table has about 89,000 clones, approximately 86% appearing once. CDR1 is SNHLY, CDR2 FYNNEI, per germline. This CDR3 spans 14 amino acids. Trimming left V 8 bases short and J 1 base short, with 11 bases between. The sample was blood. The sequence was collected from a man in his thirties or forties in good health. The V call is TRBV2, the J call TRBJ2-2; D gene ambiguous. The CDR3 nucleotides read TGTGCCAGCGTCCGAGCAGGGAACACCGGGGAGCTGTTTTTT. It specifies CASVRAGNTGELFF.